This T cell receptor beta chain appears in the sequencing data of a study of shared T cell receptors in the human thymus. Using immunoSEQ multiplex PCR, the repertoire was profiled, and TCRdb retains in-frame clones only, with some absent. Altogether approximately 760,000 clones are present, 70% to 90% being singletons, with the ten largest covering roughly 0.01%. V gave up 1 base and J gave up 6 bases, with 19 bases separating them. This CDR3 region has 16 residues. Germline CDR1 SGHTA, CDR2 FQGNSA. This sample also belongs to another study, concerning human thymus T cells.

This chain uses TRBV7-2 with TRBJ2-7, with D possibly TRBD1 on 6 matching bases. The specimen was thymocytes. This TCR was sampled from a girl less than two years old with a congenital heart defect. The CDR3 reads CASSLELRGWKLEQYF. DNA of the CDR3: TGTGCCAGCAGCTTAGAGTTAAGGGGGTGGAAGCTCGAGCAGTACTTC.